The entry below gives a single T cell receptor beta chain sequence along with its context. This sample stems from a study of CD8+ T cells in alopecia areata. Looking at the study overall: Treated patients were given 5 to 10 mg oral tofacitinib twice daily.

Following RNA extraction, reverse transcription yielded cDNA that acted as the sequencing template. Sequencing was performed with immunoSEQ multiplex PCR; in TCRdb, only in-frame clones are kept and a portion is missing. This table has tens of thousands of clones, approximately 60% appearing once. V was pared by 6 bases and J by 2 bases, with 16 bases between. The length of the CDR3 is 14 residues. The germline CDR1 and CDR2 sequences are SQVTM and ANQGSEA. This sequence originates from a human donor with alopecia areata. The sequencing here drew on CD8+ T cells sorted from blood, taken at week 0. V usage is TRBV29-1 and J usage is TRBJ1-2; tentative D call: TRBD1 (5 bases). The CDR3 bases are TGCAGCGTGGCGACTACAGGAGAGAACTATGGCTACACCTTC. Its translation is CSVATTGENYGYTF. The full variable domain, in which reference TRBV29-1 and TRBJ1-2 provide the parts outside the CDR3, is SAVISQKPSRDICQRGTSLTIQCQVDSQVTMMFWYRQQPGQSLTLIATANQGSEATYESGFVIDKFPISRPNLTFSTLTVSNMSPEDSSIYLCSVATTGENYGYTFGSGTRLTVV.